The 13 T cell receptor beta chains reported below all come from one sample, sequenced in a study of T cell responses to AZD1222 COVID-19 vaccine. Sequencing used immunoSEQ multiplex PCR; TCRdb keeps in-frame clones, though not all of them. The sample carries about 120,000 clones, nearly 90% recorded once. The specimen was peripheral blood, collected on day 0 of AZD1222 vaccination. Source of these receptors: an adult in good health.

The rearrangement joins TRBV9 to TRBJ1-2; TRBD1 aligns across 8 bases. Germline V gene data show CDR1 as SGDLS and CDR2 as YYNGEE. The ends lost 2 bases at V and 2 bases at J; junction bases unmatched: 8. The CDR3 is 16 residues long. DNA for the CDR3: TGTGCCAGCAGCGTGACTCCAGGACAGGGCAACTATGGCTACACCTTC. Translating it yields CASSVTPGQGNYGYTF.

This sequence joins TRBV7-2 and TRBJ2-4, with 10 positions matching TRBD2. The CDR3 runs 16 residues. Germline trimming cut 3 bases from V and 1 base from J; bases unmatched to any gene: 3. Germline V gene data show CDR1 as SGHTA and CDR2 as FQGNSA. The CDR3 coding sequence is TGTGCCAGCAGCTTTAGCGGGGGGAGGGCCAAAAACATTCAGTACTTC. Its protein product is CASSFSGGRAKNIQYF.

The chain is built from TRBV5-6 and TRBJ1-2; D remains ambiguous. This CDR3 comprises 15 residues. V was cut by 1 base and J by 7 bases, with 17 bases left in between. The germline CDR1 and CDR2 sequences are SGHDT and YYEEEE. The CDR3 here is CASSLNFNAEGGYTF. The DNA of the CDR3 is TGTGCCAGCAGCTTGAACTTTAATGCGGAGGGTGGCTACACCTTC. The full variable domain, its missing parts supplied by reference TRBV5-6 and TRBJ1-2, is DAGVTQSPTHLIKTRGQQVTLRCSPKSGHDTVSWYQQALGQGPQFIFQYYEEEERQRGNFPDRFSGHQFPNYSSELNVNALLLGDSALYLCASSLNFNAEGGYTFGSGTRLTVV.

In this sample, this clone turned up a few times. The CDR3 coding sequence is TGTGCCAGCAGCCCAAGCAGGGGTACCTATAATTCACCCCTCCACTTT. It translates to CASSPSRGTYNSPLHF. The chain combines TRBV7-2 with TRBJ1-6; a weak D match, TRBD1 (6 bases). Germline V lookup: CDR1 SGHTA, CDR2 FQGNSA. The CDR3 totals 16 residues. The V gene lost 5 bases and the J gene lost 2 bases, with 13 bases spanning the gap.

The chain recombines TRBV7-9 with TRBJ2-2, with 11 bases aligning to TRBD1. The V gene end was trimmed by 1 base and the J gene end by 7 bases; junction bases not matched to a gene: 8. Germline V gene data show CDR1 as SEHNR and CDR2 as FQNEAQ (reference sequence). There are 17 residues in the CDR3. CDR3 residues: CASSLDGGTGGSGELFF. The CDR3 DNA follows: TGTGCCAGCAGCTTAGATGGTGGGACAGGGGGTAGCGGGGAGCTGTTTTTT.

This clone was recorded once. The J gene is TRBJ2-7, the V gene TRBV19; D is perhaps TRBD1 (6 bases). The CDR3 consists of 15 residues. Germline CDR1 is LNHDA and CDR2 is SQIVND (reference sequence). Between the trimmed V and J ends, which lost 1 base and 0 bases, there was a span of 10 bases. CDR3 sequence: CASSIVQTGSYEQYF. In DNA, the CDR3 is TGTGCCAGTAGTATAGTTCAGACAGGCTCCTACGAGCAGTACTTC.

V and J are TRBV9 and TRBJ1-6; possible D gene TRBD1, 5 bases. The CDR3 has 18 amino acids. The V gene's germline CDR1 is SGDLS and CDR2 YYNGEE. Deletions cut 0 bases from V and 0 bases from J, with 13 bases between. CDR3 DNA: TGTGCCAGCAGCGTAGGATCAGGGTTTGTCTCCTATAATTCACCCCTCCACTTT. The encoded protein is CASSVGSGFVSYNSPLHF.

This rearrangement joins TRBV4-2 to TRBJ1-5; D is undetermined. Per the germline V gene, CDR1 is LGHNA and CDR2 is YNFKEQ. V shed 0 bases and J shed 9 bases, with 6 bases lying between them. The length of the CDR3 is 12 residues. CDR3 sequence (DNA): TGTGCCAGCAGCCAAGACTGGGGGCCCCAGCATTTT. Translating gives CASSQDWGPQHF.

This rearrangement joins TRBV18 to TRBJ2-3; D is possibly TRBD1 (7 bases). Per the germline V gene, CDR1 is KGHSH and CDR2 is LQKENI. The CDR3 length is 15 residues. Between the trimmed V and J ends, which lost 6 bases and 2 bases, there was a span of 15 bases. The DNA of the CDR3 is TGTGCCAGCTCCCCCCGCGGGACAGCCACAGATACGCAGTATTTT. This gives the protein CASSPRGTATDTQYF.

The rearrangement joins TRBV2 to TRBJ1-2; D might be TRBD1 (6 bases). Trimming cost V 0 bases and J 7 bases, with 12 bases left between them. The CDR3 is made up of 14 amino acids. The V gene's germline CDR1 is SNHLY and CDR2 FYNNEI. The CDR3 DNA reads as TGTGCCAGCAGTGAAGCGAGACAGGCCCCTGGCTACACCTTC. Translated: CASSEARQAPGYTF.

The V and J genes are TRBV7-2 and TRBJ2-1, with D unclear. Trimming left V 0 bases short and J 5 bases short, with 8 bases between. Germline CDR1 SGHTA, CDR2 FQGNSA. There are 14 residues in the CDR3. CDR3 coding DNA: TGTGCCAGCAGCTTAGCTCTCATGAACAATGAGCAGTTCTTC. Encoded protein: CASSLALMNNEQFF.

This rearrangement joins TRBV9 to TRBJ2-5, with 15 bases fitting TRBD2. The CDR3 runs 17 residues. V lost 4 bases, J lost 5 bases, and 9 bases stayed unmatched. Germline V gives CDR1 SGDLS, CDR2 YYNGEE. The CDR3: CASSPGLAGGLSETQYF. CDR3 DNA sequence: TGTGCCAGCAGCCCCGGACTAGCGGGGGGGCTTTCGGAGACCCAGTACTTC. The full variable domain, with the rest looked up from reference TRBV9 and TRBJ2-5, is DSGVTQTPKHLITATGQRVTLRCSPRSGDLSVYWYQQSLDQGLQFLIQYYNGEERAKGNILERFSAQQFPDLHSELNLSSLELGDSALYFCASSPGLAGGLSETQYFGPGTRLLVL.

The chain joins TRBV2 to TRBJ1-1, with D unclear. Germline V gene sequence: CDR1 SNHLY, CDR2 FYNNEI. The CDR3 has 13 amino acids. Trimming removed 4 bases from V and 1 base from J, with 7 bases in between. CDR3 region: CASSVYKNTEAFF. The DNA of the CDR3 is TGTGCCAGCAGTGTGTACAAGAACACTGAAGCTTTCTTT.